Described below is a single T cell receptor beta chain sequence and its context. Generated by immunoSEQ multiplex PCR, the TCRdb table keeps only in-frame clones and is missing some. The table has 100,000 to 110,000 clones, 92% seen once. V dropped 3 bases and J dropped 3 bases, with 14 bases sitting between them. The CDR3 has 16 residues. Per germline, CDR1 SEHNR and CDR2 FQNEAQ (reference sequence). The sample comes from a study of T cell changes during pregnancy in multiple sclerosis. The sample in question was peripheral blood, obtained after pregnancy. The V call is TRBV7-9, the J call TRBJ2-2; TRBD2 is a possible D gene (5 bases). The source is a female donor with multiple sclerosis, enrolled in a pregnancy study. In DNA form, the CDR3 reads TGTGCCAGCAGCTTTAGGCGGGCCTTGGACACCGGGGAGCTGTTTTTT. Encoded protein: CASSFRRALDTGELFF.